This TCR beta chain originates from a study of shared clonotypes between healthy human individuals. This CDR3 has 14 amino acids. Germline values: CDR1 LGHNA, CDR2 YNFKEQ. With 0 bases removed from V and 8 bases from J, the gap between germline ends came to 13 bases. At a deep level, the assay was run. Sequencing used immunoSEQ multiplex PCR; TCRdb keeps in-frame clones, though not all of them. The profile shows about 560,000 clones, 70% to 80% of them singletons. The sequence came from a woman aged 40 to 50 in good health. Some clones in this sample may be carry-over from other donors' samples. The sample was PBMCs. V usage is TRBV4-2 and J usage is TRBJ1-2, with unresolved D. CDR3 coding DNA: TGTGCCAGCAGCCAAGAAAATCGGGCGGGCGGCTACACCTTC. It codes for CASSQENRAGGYTF.